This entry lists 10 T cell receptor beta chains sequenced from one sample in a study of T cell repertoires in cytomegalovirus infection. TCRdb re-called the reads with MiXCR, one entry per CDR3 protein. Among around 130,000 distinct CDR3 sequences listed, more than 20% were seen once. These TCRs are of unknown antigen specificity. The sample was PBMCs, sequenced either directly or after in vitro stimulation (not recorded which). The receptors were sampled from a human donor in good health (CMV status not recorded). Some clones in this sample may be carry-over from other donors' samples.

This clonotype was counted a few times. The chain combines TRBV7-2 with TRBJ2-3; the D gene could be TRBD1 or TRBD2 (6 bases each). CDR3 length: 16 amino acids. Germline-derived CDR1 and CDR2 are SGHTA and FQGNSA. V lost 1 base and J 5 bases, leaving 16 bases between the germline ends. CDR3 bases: TGTGCCAGCAGCTTAGTTGGCCGGGGGCAGAAAGATACGCAGTATTTT. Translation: CASSLVGRGQKDTQYF. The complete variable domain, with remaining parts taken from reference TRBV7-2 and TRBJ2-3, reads GAGVSQSPSNKVTEKGKDVELRCDPISGHTALYWYRQSLGQGLEFLIYFQGNSAPDKSGLPSDRFSAERTGGSVSTLTIQRTQQEDSAVYLCASSLVGRGQKDTQYFGPGTRLTVL.

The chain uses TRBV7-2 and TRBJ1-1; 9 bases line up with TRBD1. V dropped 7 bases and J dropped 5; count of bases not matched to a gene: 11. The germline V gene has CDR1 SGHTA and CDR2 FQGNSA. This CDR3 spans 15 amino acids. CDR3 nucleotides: TGTGCCAGCATGCCGCGGGACAGGGAGCTTACTGAAGCTTTCTTT. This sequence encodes CASMPRDRELTEAFF.

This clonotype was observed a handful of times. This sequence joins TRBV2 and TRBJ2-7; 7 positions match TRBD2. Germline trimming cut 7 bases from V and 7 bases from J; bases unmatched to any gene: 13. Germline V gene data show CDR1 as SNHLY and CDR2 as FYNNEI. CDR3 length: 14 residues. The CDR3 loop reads CASKSGGGLWEQYF. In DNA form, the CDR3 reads TGTGCCAGCAAATCCGGGGGAGGGTTATGGGAGCAGTACTTC.

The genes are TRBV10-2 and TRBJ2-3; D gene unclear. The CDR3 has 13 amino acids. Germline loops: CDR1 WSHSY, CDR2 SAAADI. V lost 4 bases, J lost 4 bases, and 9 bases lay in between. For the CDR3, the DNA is TGCGCCAGCAGTGTAACCAGCCCAGATACGCAGTATTTT. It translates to CASSVTSPDTQYF.

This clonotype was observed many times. The CDR3 loop is CASSEEAGGTHSTDTQYF. The CDR3 DNA follows: TGTGCCAGCAGCGAAGAAGCGGGAGGCACCCATAGCACAGATACGCAGTATTTT. The rearrangement links TRBV28 to TRBJ2-3, with TRBD2 matching 9 bases. CDR3 size: 18 residues. CDR1 and CDR2 from the germline V gene are MDHEN and SYDVKM. The trim removed 6 bases at V and 0 bases at J, leaving 13 bases unmatched.

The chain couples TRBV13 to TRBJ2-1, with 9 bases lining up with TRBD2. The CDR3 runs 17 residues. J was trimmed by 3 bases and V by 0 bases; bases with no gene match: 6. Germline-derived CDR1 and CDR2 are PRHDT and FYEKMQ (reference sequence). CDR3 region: CASSLGRAGGVYNEQFF. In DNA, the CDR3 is TGTGCCAGCAGCTTAGGCCGGGCGGGGGGGGTCTACAATGAGCAGTTCTTC.

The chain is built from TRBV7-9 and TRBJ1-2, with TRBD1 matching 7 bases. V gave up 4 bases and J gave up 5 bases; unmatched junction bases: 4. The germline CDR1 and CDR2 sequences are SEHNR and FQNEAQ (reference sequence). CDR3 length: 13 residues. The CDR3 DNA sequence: TGTGCCAGCAGCTCCGGGACAGAGTATGGCTACACCTTC. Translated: CASSSGTEYGYTF.

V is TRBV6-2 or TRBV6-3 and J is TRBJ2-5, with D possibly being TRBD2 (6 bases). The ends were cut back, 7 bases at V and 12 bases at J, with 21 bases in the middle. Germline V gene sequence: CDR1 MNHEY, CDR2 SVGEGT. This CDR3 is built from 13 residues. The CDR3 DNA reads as TGTGCCAGCACCCAAAGGTCGGCGGGACCGAAGTACTTC. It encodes CASTQRSAGPKYF.

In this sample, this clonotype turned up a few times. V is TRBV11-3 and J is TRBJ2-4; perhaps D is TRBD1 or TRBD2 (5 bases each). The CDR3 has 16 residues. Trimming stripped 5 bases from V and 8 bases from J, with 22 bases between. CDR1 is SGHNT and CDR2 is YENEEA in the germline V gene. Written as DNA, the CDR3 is TGTGCCAGCAGCCCCCAAGCCGGAAGACAGAGGGACATTCAGTACTTC. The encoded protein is CASSPQAGRQRDIQYF.

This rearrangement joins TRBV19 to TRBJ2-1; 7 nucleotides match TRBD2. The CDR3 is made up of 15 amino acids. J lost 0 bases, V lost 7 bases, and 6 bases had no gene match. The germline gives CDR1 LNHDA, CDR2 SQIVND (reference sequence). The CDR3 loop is CASTDSGLSYNEQFF. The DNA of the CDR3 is TGTGCCAGTACCGATAGCGGGCTCTCCTACAATGAGCAGTTCTTC.